This T cell receptor (beta chain) came from a study of T cell changes during pregnancy in multiple sclerosis. Germline CDR1 is LNHDA and CDR2 is SQIVND (reference sequence). Trimming stripped 5 bases from V and 0 bases from J, with 13 bases between. The CDR3 consists of 15 residues. Sequenced by immunoSEQ multiplex PCR; TCRdb stores in-frame clones only, minus some. This table has around 65,000 clones, about 90% appearing once. Sequencing was performed on peripheral blood, taken in the third trimester of pregnancy. The chain has TRBV19 and TRBJ1-1, with D possibly TRBD1 on 6 matching bases. This sequence was found in a female donor in good health, enrolled as a control in a pregnancy study. CDR3 coding DNA: TGTGCCAGTAGTCCGCACCAGGGGTTGAACACTGAAGCTTTCTTT. Protein: CASSPHQGLNTEAFF.